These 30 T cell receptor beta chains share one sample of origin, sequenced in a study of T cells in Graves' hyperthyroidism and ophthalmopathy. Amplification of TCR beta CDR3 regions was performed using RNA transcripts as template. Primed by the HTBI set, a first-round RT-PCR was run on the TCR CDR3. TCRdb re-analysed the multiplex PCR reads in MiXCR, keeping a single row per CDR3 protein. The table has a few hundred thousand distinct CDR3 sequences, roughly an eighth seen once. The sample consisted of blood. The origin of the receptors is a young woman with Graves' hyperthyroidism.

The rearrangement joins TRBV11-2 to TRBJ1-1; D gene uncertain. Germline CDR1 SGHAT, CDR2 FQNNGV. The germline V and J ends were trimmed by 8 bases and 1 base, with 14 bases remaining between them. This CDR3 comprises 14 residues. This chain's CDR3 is CASGPGPSNTEAFF. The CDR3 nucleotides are TGTGCCAGCGGCCCGGGCCCGTCGAACACTGAAGCTTTCTTT.

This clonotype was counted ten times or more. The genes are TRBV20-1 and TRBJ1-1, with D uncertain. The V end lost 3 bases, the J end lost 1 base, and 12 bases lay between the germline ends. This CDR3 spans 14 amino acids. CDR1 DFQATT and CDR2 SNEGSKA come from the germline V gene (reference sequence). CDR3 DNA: TGCAGTGCTAGGAAAGACGGGCGGAACACTGAAGCTTTCTTT. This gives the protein CSARKDGRNTEAFF.

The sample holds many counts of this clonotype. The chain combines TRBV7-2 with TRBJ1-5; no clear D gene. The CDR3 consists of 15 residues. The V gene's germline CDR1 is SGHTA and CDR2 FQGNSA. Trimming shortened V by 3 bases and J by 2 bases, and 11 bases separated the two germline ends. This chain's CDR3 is CASSLGSLGNQPQHF. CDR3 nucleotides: TGTGCCAGCAGCTTGGGCTCCCTCGGCAATCAGCCCCAGCATTTT.

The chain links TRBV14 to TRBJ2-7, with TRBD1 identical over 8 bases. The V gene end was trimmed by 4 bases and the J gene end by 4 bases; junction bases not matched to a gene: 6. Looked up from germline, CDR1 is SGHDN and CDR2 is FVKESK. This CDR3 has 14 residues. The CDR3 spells CASSPRGRLYEQYF. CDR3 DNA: TGTGCCAGCAGCCCCAGGGGGCGATTGTACGAGCAGTACTTC.

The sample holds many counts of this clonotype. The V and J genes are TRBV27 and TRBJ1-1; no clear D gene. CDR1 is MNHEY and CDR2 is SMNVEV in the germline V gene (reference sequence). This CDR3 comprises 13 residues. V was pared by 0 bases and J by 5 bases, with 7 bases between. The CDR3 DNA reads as TGTGCCAGCAGTTTATCTACCGGGACTGAAGCTTTCTTT. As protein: CASSLSTGTEAFF.

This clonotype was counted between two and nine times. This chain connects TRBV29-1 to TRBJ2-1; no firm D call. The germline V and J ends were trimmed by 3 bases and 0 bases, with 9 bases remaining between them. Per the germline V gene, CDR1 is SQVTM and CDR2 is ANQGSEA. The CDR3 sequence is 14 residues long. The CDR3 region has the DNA TGCAGCGTTGAGTCGAAAACCTCCTACAATGAGCAGTTCTTC. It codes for CSVESKTSYNEQFF.

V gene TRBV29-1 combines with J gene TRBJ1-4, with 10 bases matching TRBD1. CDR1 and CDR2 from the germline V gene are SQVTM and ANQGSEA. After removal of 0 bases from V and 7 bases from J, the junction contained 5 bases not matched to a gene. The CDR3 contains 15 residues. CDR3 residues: CSVEDDRGRSEKLFF. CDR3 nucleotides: TGCAGCGTTGAAGATGACAGGGGGCGAAGTGAAAAACTGTTTTTT.

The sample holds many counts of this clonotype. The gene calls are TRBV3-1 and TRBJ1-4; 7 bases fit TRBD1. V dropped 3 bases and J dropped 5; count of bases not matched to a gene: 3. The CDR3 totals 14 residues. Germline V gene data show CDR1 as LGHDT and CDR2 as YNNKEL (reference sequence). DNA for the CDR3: TGTGCCAGCAGCCAGTACAGGGGAAATGAAAAACTGTTTTTT. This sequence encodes CASSQYRGNEKLFF.

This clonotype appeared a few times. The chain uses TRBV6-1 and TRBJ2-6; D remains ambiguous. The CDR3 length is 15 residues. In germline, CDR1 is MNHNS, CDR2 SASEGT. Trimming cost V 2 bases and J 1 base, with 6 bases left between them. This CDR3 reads CASSESISGANVLTF. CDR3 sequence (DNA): TGTGCCAGCAGTGAATCCATATCTGGGGCCAACGTCCTGACTTTC.

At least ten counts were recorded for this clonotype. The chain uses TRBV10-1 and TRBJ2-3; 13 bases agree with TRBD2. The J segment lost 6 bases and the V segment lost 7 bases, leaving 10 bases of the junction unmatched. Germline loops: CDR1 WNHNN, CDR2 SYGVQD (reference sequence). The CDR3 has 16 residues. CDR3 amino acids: CASNSGLAGDSDTQYF. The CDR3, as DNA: TGCGCCAGCAACTCTGGACTAGCGGGAGATTCCGATACGCAGTATTTT.

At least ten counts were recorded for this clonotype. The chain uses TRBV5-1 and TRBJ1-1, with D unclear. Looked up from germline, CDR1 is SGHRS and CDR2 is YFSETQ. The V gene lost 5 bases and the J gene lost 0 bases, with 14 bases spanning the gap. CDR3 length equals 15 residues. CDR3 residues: CASRVEGMVNTEAFF. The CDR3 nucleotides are TGCGCCAGCAGGGTAGAAGGGATGGTGAACACTGAAGCTTTCTTT.

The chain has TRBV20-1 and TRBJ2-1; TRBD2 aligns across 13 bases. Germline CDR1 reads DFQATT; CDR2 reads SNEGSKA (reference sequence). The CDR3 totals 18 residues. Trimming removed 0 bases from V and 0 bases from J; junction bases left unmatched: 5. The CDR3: CSARDQGLAGFSYNEQFF. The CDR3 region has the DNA TGCAGTGCTAGAGATCAGGGACTAGCGGGGTTCTCCTACAATGAGCAGTTCTTC.

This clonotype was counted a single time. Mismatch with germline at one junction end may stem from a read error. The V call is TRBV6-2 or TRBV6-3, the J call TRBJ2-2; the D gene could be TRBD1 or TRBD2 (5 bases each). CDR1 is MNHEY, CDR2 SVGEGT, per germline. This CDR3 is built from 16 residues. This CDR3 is CASNYPGPTNTGELFF. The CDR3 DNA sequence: TGTGCCAGCAATTACCCGGGGCCTACGAACACCGGGGAGCTGTTTTTT.

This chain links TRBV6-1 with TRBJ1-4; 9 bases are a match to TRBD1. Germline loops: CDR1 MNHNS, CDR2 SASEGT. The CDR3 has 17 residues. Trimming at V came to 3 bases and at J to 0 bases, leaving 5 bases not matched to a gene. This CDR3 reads CASSEGTGLPTNEKLFF. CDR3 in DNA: TGTGCCAGCAGTGAGGGGACAGGGCTACCAACTAATGAAAAACTGTTTTTT.

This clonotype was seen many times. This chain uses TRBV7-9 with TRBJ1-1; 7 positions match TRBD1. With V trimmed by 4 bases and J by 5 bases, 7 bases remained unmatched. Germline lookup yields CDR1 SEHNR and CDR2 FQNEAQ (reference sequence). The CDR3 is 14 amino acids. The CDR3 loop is CASSSVQGMTEAFF. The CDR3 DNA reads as TGTGCCAGCAGCTCCGTACAGGGGATGACTGAAGCTTTCTTT. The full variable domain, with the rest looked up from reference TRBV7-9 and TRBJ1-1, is DTGVSQNPRHKITKRGQNVTFRCDPISEHNRLYWYRQTLGQGPEFLTYFQNEAQLEKSRLLSDRFSAERPKGSFSTLEIQRTEQGDSAMYLCASSSVQGMTEAFFGQGTRLTVV.

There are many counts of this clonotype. In DNA form, the CDR3 reads TGTGCCAGCAGCTTAGGTCGGACAGGGTCAATTAGGATAGGTTACGAGCAGTACTTC. Residues: CASSLGRTGSIRIGYEQYF. The V gene is TRBV7-8, the J gene TRBJ2-7; 8 bases line up with TRBD1. This CDR3 has 19 residues. Per the germline V gene, CDR1 is SGHVS and CDR2 is FQNEAQ. V shed 1 base and J 4 bases; nucleotides not matched to a gene: 18.

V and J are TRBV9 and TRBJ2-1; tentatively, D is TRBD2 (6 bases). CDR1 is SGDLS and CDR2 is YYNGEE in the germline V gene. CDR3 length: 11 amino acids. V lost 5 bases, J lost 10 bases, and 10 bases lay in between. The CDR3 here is CASSHSGEQFF. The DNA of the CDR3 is TGTGCCAGCAGTCATAGCGGAGAGCAGTTCTTC.

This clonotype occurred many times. The CDR3 bases are TGTGCCTGGAGTACTGAGGGACTGGGGTCAGCTGGCTACACCTTC. Translated, it gives CAWSTEGLGSAGYTF. The chain employs TRBV30 and TRBJ1-2; D might be TRBD1 (5 bases). In germline, CDR1 is GTSNPN, CDR2 SVGIG (reference sequence). CDR3 length: 15 amino acids. The V gene lost 2 bases and the J gene lost 7 bases, with 20 bases spanning the gap.

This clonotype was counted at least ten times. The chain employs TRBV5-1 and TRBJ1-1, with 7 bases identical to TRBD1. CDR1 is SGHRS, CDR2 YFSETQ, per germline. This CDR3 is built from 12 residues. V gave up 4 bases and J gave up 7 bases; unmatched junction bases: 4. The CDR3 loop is CASSPGQSEAFF. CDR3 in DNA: TGCGCCAGCAGCCCGGGACAGAGTGAAGCTTTCTTT.

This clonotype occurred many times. CDR3 amino acids: CASSLRGPTYEQYF. The CDR3 nucleotides are TGTGCCAGCAGCCTCAGGGGGCCCACCTACGAGCAGTACTTC. This chain links TRBV3-1 with TRBJ2-7; 8 bases are shared with TRBD1. The CDR3 extends over 14 amino acids. The V and J ends lost 4 bases and 2 bases, in that order; junction bases with no gene match: 4. Germline assignment: CDR1 LGHDT and CDR2 YNNKEL (reference sequence).

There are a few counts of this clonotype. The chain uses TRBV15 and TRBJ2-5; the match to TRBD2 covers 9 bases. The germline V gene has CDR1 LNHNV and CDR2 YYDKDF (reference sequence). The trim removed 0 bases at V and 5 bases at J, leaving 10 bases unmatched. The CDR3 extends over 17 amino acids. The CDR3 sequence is CATSRDIVLAGWETQYF. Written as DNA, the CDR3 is TGTGCCACCAGCAGAGATATAGTCCTAGCGGGATGGGAGACCCAGTACTTC.

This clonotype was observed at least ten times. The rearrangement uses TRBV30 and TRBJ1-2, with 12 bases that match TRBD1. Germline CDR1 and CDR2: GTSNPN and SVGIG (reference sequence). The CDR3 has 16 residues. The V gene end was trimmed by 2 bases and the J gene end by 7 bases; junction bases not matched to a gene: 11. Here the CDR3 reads CAWSRPGTGGGSGYTF. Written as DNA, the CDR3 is TGTGCCTGGAGTCGTCCCGGGACAGGGGGCGGGAGTGGCTACACCTTC.

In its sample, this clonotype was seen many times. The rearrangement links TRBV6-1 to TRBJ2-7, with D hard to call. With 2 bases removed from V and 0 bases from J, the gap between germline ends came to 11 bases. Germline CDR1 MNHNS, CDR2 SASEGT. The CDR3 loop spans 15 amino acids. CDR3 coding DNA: TGTGCCAGCAGTGAATGGCAGGCAAGCTCCTACGAGCAGTACTTC. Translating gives CASSEWQASSYEQYF.

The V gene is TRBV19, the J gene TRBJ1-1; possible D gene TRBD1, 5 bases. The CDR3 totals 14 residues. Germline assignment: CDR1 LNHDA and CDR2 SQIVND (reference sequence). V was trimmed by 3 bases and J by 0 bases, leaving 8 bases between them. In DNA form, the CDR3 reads TGTGCCAGTAGTATGGAGGGGTTGAACACTGAAGCTTTCTTT. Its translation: CASSMEGLNTEAFF.

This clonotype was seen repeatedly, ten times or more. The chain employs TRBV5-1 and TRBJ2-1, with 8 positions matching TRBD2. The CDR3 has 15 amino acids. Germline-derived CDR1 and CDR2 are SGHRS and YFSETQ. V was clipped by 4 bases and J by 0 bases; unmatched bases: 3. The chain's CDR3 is CASSPGGVSYNEQFF. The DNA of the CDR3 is TGCGCCAGCAGCCCGGGGGGGGTCTCCTACAATGAGCAGTTCTTC.

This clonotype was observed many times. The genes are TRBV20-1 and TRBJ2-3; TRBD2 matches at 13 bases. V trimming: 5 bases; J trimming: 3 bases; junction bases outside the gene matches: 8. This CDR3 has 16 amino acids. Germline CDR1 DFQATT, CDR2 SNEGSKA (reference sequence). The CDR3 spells CSAEPRTSGRTDTQYF. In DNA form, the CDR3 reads TGCAGTGCTGAACCTCGGACTAGCGGGAGAACAGATACGCAGTATTTT.

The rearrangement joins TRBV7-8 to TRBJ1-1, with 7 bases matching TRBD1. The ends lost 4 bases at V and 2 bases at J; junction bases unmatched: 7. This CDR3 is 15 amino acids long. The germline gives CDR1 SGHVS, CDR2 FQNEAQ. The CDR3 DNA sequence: TGTGCCAGCAGCTCTTCGGACAGGCTAAACACTGAAGCTTTCTTT. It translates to CASSSSDRLNTEAFF. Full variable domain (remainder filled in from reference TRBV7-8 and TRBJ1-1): GAGVSQSPRYKVAKRGQDVALRCDPISGHVSLFWYQQALGQGPEFLTYFQNEAQLDKSGLPSDRFFAERPEGSVSTLKIQRTQQEDSAVYLCASSSSDRLNTEAFFGQGTRLTVV.

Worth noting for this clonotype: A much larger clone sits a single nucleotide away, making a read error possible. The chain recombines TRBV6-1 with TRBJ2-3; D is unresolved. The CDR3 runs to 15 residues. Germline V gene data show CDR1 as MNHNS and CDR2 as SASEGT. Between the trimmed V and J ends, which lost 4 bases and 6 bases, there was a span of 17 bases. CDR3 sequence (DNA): TGTGCCAGCAGTGTTATCGAGGCTGGTTCCGATACGCAGTATTTT. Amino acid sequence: CASSVIEAGSDTQYF.

The CDR3 nucleotides are TGCAGTGCCTCCACTTTCCCTCTTTCTTCATTCTATGGCTACACCTTC. It is translated as CSASTFPLSSFYGYTF. This chain connects TRBV20-1 to TRBJ1-2; no definite D call. With 6 bases removed from V and 4 bases from J, the gap between germline ends came to 24 bases. The germline V gene encodes CDR1 DFQATT and CDR2 SNEGSKA (reference sequence). CDR3 length: 16 amino acids.

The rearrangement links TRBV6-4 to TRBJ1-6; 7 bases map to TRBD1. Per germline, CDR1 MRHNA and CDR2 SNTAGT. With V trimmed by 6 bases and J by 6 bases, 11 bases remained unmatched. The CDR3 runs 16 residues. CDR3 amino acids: CASRYFGGTANSPLHF. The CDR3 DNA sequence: TGTGCCAGCAGGTATTTCGGCGGGACAGCTAATTCACCCCTCCACTTT.